This T cell receptor (beta chain) is from a study of blood T cell repertoires in COVID-19. The wider study: Sources were T cells, B-cell-depleted T cells, or PBMCs; the material itself was cDNA or gDNA.

The table came from immunoSEQ multiplex PCR; TCRdb's copy has only in-frame clones and leaves some out. The data hold a few hundred thousand clones, with over 75% observed a single time. Sequenced sample: peripheral blood. The source of this sequence is a human donor in a cohort sampled during active COVID-19.

As DNA, the CDR3 is TGTGCCAGCAGCCGAACAGGGGGCAGCTCTGGAAACACCATATATTTT. Residues: CASSRTGGSSGNTIYF. The V gene is TRBV5-6, the J gene TRBJ1-3; 9 nucleotides align to TRBD1. The length of the CDR3 is 16 residues. V lost 4 bases, J lost 0 bases, and 5 bases stayed unmatched. Germline V gene lookup returns CDR1 SGHDT and CDR2 YYEEEE.